Listed here are 9 T cell receptor beta chains from one sample, sequenced in a study of T-cell reconstitution after alpha-beta-depleted transplantation in children. Unique molecular identifiers were incorporated when the TCRbeta library was constructed. TCRdb used MiXCR to reprocess the PCR reads, holding one entry per CDR3 protein. This sample has approximately 230,000 distinct CDR3 sequences, with 20% to 30% found just once. The material was PBMCs, mostly from graft donor cells, obtained 360 days after TCRalphabeta/CD19-depleted stem cell transplant. Receptors were obtained from a female patient aged 2-10 years who had a stem cell transplant for congenital amegakaryocytic thrombocytopenia, so the T cells may come from the graft donor.

This clonotype has more than one count but fewer than ten. V usage is TRBV5-6 and J usage is TRBJ1-3; TRBD1 agrees at 8 bases. The CDR3 sequence is 16 residues long. J was trimmed by 0 bases and V by 4 bases; bases with no gene match: 6. Per the germline V gene, CDR1 is SGHDT and CDR2 is YYEEEE. This CDR3 reads CASSPGQDLSGNTIYF. The CDR3 DNA is TGTGCCAGCAGCCCGGGACAGGACCTCTCTGGAAACACCATATATTTT.

In this sample, this clonotype turned up many times. The CDR3, as DNA: TGTGCCAGCAGCTTAGGGGGTGTGGGTGAGCAGTTCTTC. The encoded protein is CASSLGGVGEQFF. The chain couples TRBV7-6 to TRBJ2-1; D is undetermined. The CDR3 is 13 residues long. Germline-derived CDR1 and CDR2 are SGHVS and FNYEAQ. Trimming removed 1 base from V and 9 bases from J, with 10 bases in between.

This clonotype has a handful of counts. The chain has TRBV11-1 and TRBJ2-2; the match to TRBD2 covers 8 bases. Germline trimming cut 5 bases from V and 3 bases from J; bases unmatched to any gene: 17. The germline V gene has CDR1 SGHAT and CDR2 FQDESV (reference sequence). The CDR3 totals 19 residues. The CDR3 sequence: CASSPSAGVPAGDTGELFF. For the CDR3, the DNA is TGTGCCAGCAGCCCCTCAGCGGGAGTTCCTGCGGGGGACACCGGGGAGCTGTTTTTT.

This clonotype was found a few times. The chain recombines TRBV27 with TRBJ2-5; TRBD2 matches at 7 bases. This CDR3 is built from 13 residues. Germline-derived CDR1 and CDR2 are MNHEY and SMNVEV (reference sequence). The V gene end was trimmed by 8 bases and the J gene end by 3 bases; junction bases not matched to a gene: 6. Written as DNA, the CDR3 is TGTGCCAGCCATGCGGGAGTTGAAGAGACCCAGTACTTC. Protein product: CASHAGVEETQYF.

This clonotype showed up just a few times. The chain combines TRBV30 with TRBJ2-1; tentatively, D is TRBD2 (6 bases). Germline V gene data show CDR1 as GTSNPN and CDR2 as SVGIG (reference sequence). V lost 1 base, J lost 12 bases, and 10 bases lay in between. This CDR3 is built from 11 residues. The CDR3 nucleotides are TGTGCCTGGAGTGGGAGGGAGAGGCAGTTCTTC. It encodes CAWSGRERQFF. The entire variable domain, with the rest obtained from reference TRBV30 and TRBJ2-1, is as follows: SQTIHQWPATLVQPVGSPLSLECTVEGTSNPNLYWYRQAAGRGLQLLFYSVGIGQISSEVPQNLSASRPQDRQFILSSKKLLLSDSGFYLCAWSGRERQFFGPGTRLTVL.

The V gene is TRBV11-2, the J gene TRBJ2-1, with 10 bases fitting TRBD2. The length of the CDR3 is 17 residues. With V trimmed by 6 bases and J by 6 bases, 14 bases remained unmatched. CDR1 is SGHAT, CDR2 FQNNGV, per germline. The CDR3 region has the DNA TGTGCCAGCAGTGGTAGCGGGAGGTACCCTCACCGCAATGAGCAGTTCTTC. Translating it yields CASSGSGRYPHRNEQFF.

J is TRBJ1-2 and V is TRBV20-1; 7 nucleotides agree with TRBD1. This CDR3 is 12 amino acids long. Trimming at V came to 6 bases and at J to 5 bases, leaving 6 bases not matched to a gene. The germline V gene encodes CDR1 DFQATT and CDR2 SNEGSKA (reference sequence). This CDR3 reads CSAQGQRYGYTF. CDR3 in DNA: TGCAGTGCGCAGGGACAGCGGTATGGCTACACCTTC.

The chain has TRBV6-2 or TRBV6-3 and TRBJ2-1; D unresolved. CDR3 length equals 12 residues. Between the trimmed V and J ends, which lost 0 bases and 11 bases, there was a span of 8 bases. Germline V CDR1 and CDR2: MNHEY, SVGEGT. The DNA for the CDR3 is TGTGCCAGCAGTTACTCGAGAGGTCAGCAGTTCTTC. It yields the protein CASSYSRGQQFF.

The rearrangement joins TRBV7-6 to TRBJ1-1; D is unresolved. The V end lost 3 bases, the J end lost 5 bases, and 13 bases lay between the germline ends. This CDR3 spans 14 amino acids. Germline CDR1 SGHVS, CDR2 FNYEAQ. CDR3 sequence (DNA): TGTGCCAGCAGCTTCAACGGGGATGGAACTGAAGCTTTCTTT. As protein: CASSFNGDGTEAFF.